These T cell receptor beta chains were read from a single sample in a study of beta chain features in type 1 diabetes. The method was immunoSEQ multiplex PCR; TCRdb's version includes in-frame clones alone and lacks a portion of them. The sample holds nearly 350,000 clones, around 9.3% seen once. Sequencing input: central memory CD4+ T cells from blood. Receptors originate from a man in his thirties or forties with type 1 diabetes. Both conserved end residues are part of each CDR3. A D gene is named only where the DNA matches it firmly. Clone size is stated in some rows and not others, as once, few, many or a class when expanded.

>TRBD2|TRBJ2-5|TRBV2|NA
TGTGCCAGCAGTCGAGCGGGGTGGGAGACCCAGTACTTC
CASSRAGWETQYF
>TRBD1|TRBJ2-2|TRBV30|few
TGTGCCTGGAGTGTACGGGACAGATTCGGGGAGCTGTTTTTT
CAWSVRDRFGELFF
>NA|TRBJ2-5|TRBV6-6|few
TGTGCCAGCTATTGGATAGGGGTTGGGGAGACCCAGTACTTC
CASYWIGVGETQYF
>NA|TRBJ1-6|TRBV7-2|few
TGTGCCAGCAGCTCCCAGGGTCCCCTCCACTTT
CASSSQGPLHF
>NA|TRBJ1-5|TRBV7-2|few
TGTGCCAGCAGCTTAGCTAGCAATCAGCCCCAGCATTTT
CASSLASNQPQHF
>TRBD1|TRBJ1-1|TRBV5-1|few
TGCGCCAGCAGGGCGACAGGGGGCTTCGGGACTGAAGCTTTCTTT
CASRATGGFGTEAFF
>TRBD2|TRBJ2-2|TRBV10-2|NA
TGCGCCAGCGGACGCTACGAGGGTAGCGGGGGGCGAGACACCGGGGAGCTGTTTTTT
CASGRYEGSGGRDTGELFF
>NA|TRBJ2-1|TRBV7-2|many
TGTGCCAGCAGCTTAGACGGGTACAATGAGCAGTTCTTC
CASSLDGYNEQFF
>TRBD1|TRBJ1-2|TRBV5-1|NA
TGCGCCAGCACACAGACAGGGGGCGGTTTAGTCCATGGCTACACCTTC
CASTQTGGGLVHGYTF
>NA|TRBJ1-2|TRBV6-6|few
TGTGCCAGCAGTTACTCGCACGACAGGAACTATGGCTACACCTTC
CASSYSHDRNYGYTF
>TRBD1|TRBJ2-7|TRBV4-1|NA
TGCGCCAGCAGCCAAGATGGGGGACAGGGGGCGAGCTCCTACGAGCAGTACTTC
CASSQDGGQGASSYEQYF
>TRBD1|TRBJ2-2|TRBV9|many
TGTGCCAGCAGCGTAGGGGACAGGCGCACCGGGGAGCTGTTTTTT
CASSVGDRRTGELFF
>NA|TRBJ1-1|TRBV28|few
TGTGCCAGCAGCCCAAGGGCCGGCGTGGGAGGGACTGAAGCTTTCTTT
CASSPRAGVGGTEAFF
>TRBD2|TRBJ2-1|TRBV9|few
TGTGCCAGCAGCGTTACTAGCGGCGGTGAGCAGTTCTTC
CASSVTSGGEQFF
>NA|TRBJ1-2|TRBV27|few
TGTGCCAGCAGTTTAAAGTCGGACTATGGCTACACCTTC
CASSLKSDYGYTF
>NA|TRBJ1-2|TRBV14|few
TGTGCCAGCAGCCAAGAAGACGGTTACTATGGCTACACCTTC
CASSQEDGYYGYTF
>NA|TRBJ1-2|TRBV14|NA
TGTGCCAGCAGTGCCGCGGGCGCTAACTATGGCTACACCTTC
CASSAAGANYGYTF
>NA|TRBJ1-5|TRBV11-2|few
TGTGCCAGCAGCCAGATAGTCGCAGGGGTAGATCAGCCCCAGCATTTT
CASSQIVAGVDQPQHF
>NA|TRBJ2-7|TRBV5-1|once
TGCGCCAGCAGCCCAGACAGGGAGCAGTACTTC
CASSPDREQYF
>TRBD1|TRBJ2-1|TRBV25-1|NA
TGTGCCAGCAGTGATTACAGGGGGAACAATGAGCAGTTCTTC
CASSDYRGNNEQFF
>NA|TRBJ2-7|TRBV10-2|NA
TGCGCCAGCAGTGAACTCAACCCAGGCTACGAGCAGTACTTC
CASSELNPGYEQYF
>NA|TRBJ2-2|TRBV7-7|few
TGTGCCAGCAGCTTAGGGTTGGCCGCCGGGGAGCTGTTTTTT
CASSLGLAAGELFF
>TRBD1|TRBJ1-5|TRBV6-6|NA
TGTGCCAGCAGTGATGGACAGGGGCACAATCAGCCCCAGCATTTT
CASSDGQGHNQPQHF
>NA|TRBJ1-1|TRBV6-5|few
TGTGCCAGCAGTGACTTCCCCGACACTGAAGCTTTCTTT
CASSDFPDTEAFF
>NA|TRBJ2-1|TRBV18|once
TGTGCCAGCTCACCTGGACCACCCTACAATGAGCAGTTCTTC
CASSPGPPYNEQFF
>TRBD1|TRBJ1-4|TRBV4-1|few
TGCGCCAGCAGCCAACCCACAGGGGCTAATGAAAAACTGTTTTTT
CASSQPTGANEKLFF
>TRBD1|TRBJ1-1|TRBV28|NA
TGTGCCAGCAGCCAGGGACAGGGAGGAGGGGACACTGAAGCTTTCTTT
CASSQGQGGGDTEAFF
>TRBD2|TRBJ2-2|TRBV14|few
TGTGCCAGCAGCCATACAGCGGGGTCAGATACCGGGGAGCTGTTTTTT
CASSHTAGSDTGELFF
>NA|TRBJ2-2|TRBV28|NA
TGTGCCAGCAGTTTACGGACTGCAGGCACCGGGGAGCTGTTTTTT
CASSLRTAGTGELFF
>TRBD1|TRBJ2-7|TRBV5-4|few
TGTGCCAGCAGCTCGGGAGACAGGGGAGCCTACGAGCAGTACTTC
CASSSGDRGAYEQYF
>NA|TRBJ1-2|TRBV25-1|few
TGTGCCAGCAGTGCCGGTCTGGGCTACACCTTC
CASSAGLGYTF
>TRBD1|TRBJ1-4|TRBV9|many
TGTGCCAGCAGCGACCTTGCGACAGGGGGTGAAAAACTGTTTTTT
CASSDLATGGEKLFF
>NA|TRBJ2-5|TRBV30|few
TGTGCCTGGAGTACCGTCCAAGAGACCCAGTACTTC
CAWSTVQETQYF
>NA|TRBJ1-1|TRBV5-6|NA
TGTGCCAGCAGCCACGTGCAGATGGGGGGAACTGAAGCTTTCTTT
CASSHVQMGGTEAFF
>NA|TRBJ1-1|TRBV18|few
TGTGCCAGCTCACCAACGGACAGCACGAACACTGAAGCTTTCTTT
CASSPTDSTNTEAFF
>NA|TRBJ2-5|TRBV5-6|few
TGTGCCAGCAGCTTCGTTATCGGATCGGAGACCCAGTACTTC
CASSFVIGSETQYF
>NA|TRBJ1-2|TRBV18|NA
TGTGCCAGCTCACCCCAGGTCGAACTCGGTGGCTACACCTTC
CASSPQVELGGYTF